The clone carrying this TCR beta chain is termed medium-sized. The antigen is not known. The repertoire came from unfractionated whole blood and reflected all unsorted peripheral T cells. The CDR3 totals 13 residues. From germline, CDR1 is MNHNS and CDR2 SASEGT. The V and J ends lost 8 bases and 3 bases, in that order; junction bases with no gene match: 5. This sample was included in a study of HIV-infected patients and healthy controls. Background on the study: Total CDR3 counts per chain did not differ significantly between patients and controls. Study results and limitations: HIV+ repertoires were severely depleted of MAIT alpha-chain CDR3s, unlike healthy controls.

400 to 550 ng RNA was reverse transcribed with alpha and beta constant-region primers. Using multiplexing indices, alpha and beta chain libraries were generated apart by chain-specific third strand synthesis. Priming off the SP2 site generated the second strand. TCRdb analysed the 5' RACE reads with MiXCR anew, one entry per CDR3 protein. The data contain about 7,600 distinct CDR3 sequences, more than 8% of them singletons. The sequence was collected from an adult with HIV infection. Specimen: blood, collected before antiretroviral therapy. This sequence joins TRBV6-1 and TRBJ2-7; 9 nucleotides line up with TRBD1. The CDR3 sequence is CASSPTGGYEQYF. DNA of the CDR3: TGTGCCAGCTCACCGACAGGGGGCTACGAGCAGTACTTC.